These T cell receptor beta chains were read from a single sample in a study of T cell changes during pregnancy in multiple sclerosis. Method: immunoSEQ multiplex PCR; TCRdb's copy keeps in-frame clones and lacks some. This table holds fewer than 100,000 clones, about 89% found once. Specimen: peripheral blood, collected before pregnancy. These receptors were obtained from a female donor with multiple sclerosis, enrolled in a pregnancy study. CDR3s include the opening cysteine and the closing phenylalanine or tryptophan. D genes are given only for firm matches. Clone size, where shown, is once, few, many, or a class for clones that have expanded.

J gene: TRBJ2-1
V gene: TRBV15
D gene: TRBD2
clone size: NA
CDR3 DNA: TGTGCCACCAGCAGAGTAGCGGGGACACCCTACAATGAGCAGTTCTTC
CDR3 protein: CATSRVAGTPYNEQFF

J gene: TRBJ1-4
V gene: TRBV7-9
D gene: TRBD1
clone size: NA
CDR3 DNA: TGTGCCAGCAGTTTTATCTCCGGGACAGAGAATGAAAAACTGTTTTTT
CDR3 protein: CASSFISGTENEKLFF

J gene: TRBJ2-1
V gene: TRBV2
D gene: TRBD2
clone size: NA
CDR3 DNA: TGTGCCAGCAGTGACCAGCGGGGTTCCTACAATGAGCAGTTCTTC
CDR3 protein: CASSDQRGSYNEQFF

J gene: TRBJ1-5
V gene: TRBV7-2
D gene: TRBD1
clone size: once
CDR3 DNA: TGTGCCAGCAGCCCTCGGGACAGGGCAGGACAGCCCCAGCATTTT
CDR3 protein: CASSPRDRAGQPQHF

J gene: TRBJ1-5
V gene: TRBV9
D gene: NA
clone size: NA
CDR3 DNA: TGTGCCAGCAGCGCCGATAACAGGGACAATCAGCCCCAGCATTTT
CDR3 protein: CASSADNRDNQPQHF

J gene: TRBJ2-5
V gene: TRBV2
D gene: NA
clone size: NA
CDR3 DNA: TGTGCCAGCAGTGCAGTGACTACCCTAGAAGAGACCCAGTACTTC
CDR3 protein: CASSAVTTLEETQYF

J gene: TRBJ1-2
V gene: TRBV9
D gene: TRBD1
clone size: NA
CDR3 DNA: TGTGCCAGCAGCGCATTCCAGGGGGCTGGCTATGGCTACACCTTC
CDR3 protein: CASSAFQGAGYGYTF

J gene: TRBJ2-2
V gene: TRBV6-1
D gene: TRBD2
clone size: few
CDR3 DNA: TGTGCCAGCAGTGAATTGGCGGGACTAGCGGGCTCTCACACCGGGGAGCTGTTTTTT
CDR3 protein: CASSELAGLAGSHTGELFF

J gene: TRBJ1-5
V gene: TRBV6-1
D gene: NA
clone size: NA
CDR3 DNA: TGTGCCAGCAGTGTCCTCGGAGTTTATAGCAATCAGCCCCAGCATTTT
CDR3 protein: CASSVLGVYSNQPQHF

J gene: TRBJ1-6
V gene: TRBV15
D gene: NA
clone size: few
CDR3 DNA: TGTGCCACCAGCAGAGAGTCATGGGCTTCACCCCTCCACTTT
CDR3 protein: CATSRESWASPLHF

J gene: TRBJ2-1
V gene: TRBV4-2
D gene: TRBD2
clone size: NA
CDR3 DNA: TGTGCCAGCAGCCATAGCGGGGGGGCCAATGAGCAGTTCTTC
CDR3 protein: CASSHSGGANEQFF

J gene: TRBJ1-3
V gene: TRBV19
D gene: TRBD1
clone size: NA
CDR3 DNA: TGTGCCAGTCAGGACAGGTCCGGAAACACCATATATTTT
CDR3 protein: CASQDRSGNTIYF

J gene: TRBJ2-7
V gene: TRBV28
D gene: NA
clone size: NA
CDR3 DNA: TGTGCCAGCAGCACCCCAGGGCACGAGCAGTACTTC
CDR3 protein: CASSTPGHEQYF

J gene: TRBJ1-6
V gene: TRBV5-1
D gene: TRBD1
clone size: NA
CDR3 DNA: TGCGCCAGCAGCGCCCAAGGGACAGCTAATTCACCCCTCCACTTT
CDR3 protein: CASSAQGTANSPLHF

J gene: TRBJ2-7
V gene: TRBV6-5
D gene: NA
clone size: NA
CDR3 DNA: TGTGCCAGCAGTTACTCTGTCGGGGTCGAGTCCCACGAGCAGTACTTC
CDR3 protein: CASSYSVGVESHEQYF